This T cell receptor (beta chain) was captured by sequencing in a study of blood T cell repertoires in COVID-19. This CDR3 comprises 14 residues. Germline CDR1 and CDR2: SEHNR and FQNEAQ (reference sequence). The V and J ends lost 1 base and 9 bases respectively, with 10 bases between them. Libraries were prepared by immunoSEQ multiplex PCR; TCRdb keeps only in-frame clonotypes and omits some of them. The sample has 240,000 or so clones, roughly 81% seen once. The chain uses TRBV7-9 and TRBJ1-6; no firm D call. This clonotype was sampled from a woman over 75 with COVID-19, enrolled during active disease. The sample was peripheral blood. CDR3 sequence reads: CASSLVAALSPLHF. The CDR3, as DNA: TGTGCCAGCAGCTTAGTAGCAGCCCTTTCACCCCTCCACTTT. The complete variable domain, with remaining parts taken from reference TRBV7-9 and TRBJ1-6, reads DTGVSQNPRHKITKRGQNVTFRCDPISEHNRLYWYRQTLGQGPEFLTYFQNEAQLEKSRLLSDRFSAERPKGSFSTLEIQRTEQGDSAMYLCASSLVAALSPLHFGNGTRLTVT.